A single sample gave rise to the 23 T cell receptor beta chains below, sequenced in a study of T cell changes during pregnancy in multiple sclerosis (dated by TCRdb to the late 2010s). Libraries were prepared through the immunoSEQ multiplex PCR assay. TCRdb limited this immuneACCESS table to in-frame rearrangements with V and J called. A share of clones is missing; checked studies link under half to unresolved V genes, and the rest is unexplained. In all, the sample holds about 13,000 clones, and roughly 88% of those were seen once. Approximately 13% of the sample is taken by the ten largest. The sequencing here drew on CD8+ T cells from peripheral blood mononuclear cells, taken after pregnancy. Receptor source: a female donor in good health, enrolled as a control in a pregnancy study.

The V gene is TRBV30, the J gene TRBJ1-1; D uncertain. The germline CDR1 and CDR2 sequences are GTSNPN and SVGIG (reference sequence). CDR3 length equals 12 residues. V dropped 5 bases and J dropped 4 bases, with 11 bases sitting between them. The DNA of the CDR3 is TGTGCCTGGTTCCTCCCGGGCACTGAAGCTTTCTTT. It yields the protein CAWFLPGTEAFF.

The rearrangement joins TRBV6-6 to TRBJ1-5; D gene uncertain. Between the trimmed V and J ends, which lost 2 bases and 0 bases, there was a span of 11 bases. The V gene's germline CDR1 is MNHNY and CDR2 SVGAGI (reference sequence). The CDR3 has 16 residues. DNA of the CDR3: TGTGCCAGCAGTTACAGCGCGGGTTTTAGCAATCAGCCCCAGCATTTT. Its translation is CASSYSAGFSNQPQHF.

The chain has TRBV7-9 and TRBJ2-7; 8 bases line up with TRBD2. Trimming removed 5 bases from V and 4 bases from J; junction bases left unmatched: 4. Germline CDR1 is SEHNR and CDR2 is FQNEAQ (reference sequence). The CDR3 has 13 amino acids. The CDR3 here is CASSPGGEYEQYF. The CDR3 DNA sequence: TGTGCCAGCAGCCCGGGAGGGGAGTACGAGCAGTACTTC.

V is TRBV28 and J is TRBJ1-5, with D possibly being TRBD1 (6 bases). Trimming stripped 6 bases from V and 3 bases from J, with 15 bases between. CDR3 size: 15 residues. Germline lookup yields CDR1 MDHEN and CDR2 SYDVKM. The DNA of the CDR3 is TGTGCCAGCAGCCTCATCGGGACAAACAATCAGCCCCAGCATTTT. It codes for CASSLIGTNNQPQHF.

A few counts support this clone. V is TRBV4-1 and J is TRBJ2-7; possibly TRBD2 for D (5 bases). There are 13 residues in the CDR3. CDR1 and CDR2 (germline): MGHRA, YSYEKL. Trimming shortened V by 3 bases and J by 7 bases, and 13 bases separated the two germline ends. CDR3 loop: CASSHLGGGEQYF. The CDR3 DNA is TGCGCCAGCAGCCACCTAGGAGGTGGGGAGCAGTACTTC.

The chain is built from TRBV30 and TRBJ2-6; D gene ambiguous. This CDR3 is built from 15 residues. The germline gives CDR1 GTSNPN, CDR2 SVGIG (reference sequence). Trimming cost V 4 bases and J 2 bases, with 12 bases left between them. The CDR3 coding sequence is TGTGCCTGGAATTTTCCAGGAACTGGGGCCAACGTCCTGACTTTC. It is translated as CAWNFPGTGANVLTF.

The chain combines TRBV6-4 with TRBJ2-2; possible D gene TRBD1, 8 bases. V was clipped by 4 bases and J by 3 bases, with 12 bases between them. The CDR3 is 15 residues long. Germline CDR1 reads MRHNA; CDR2 reads SNTAGT. The CDR3 nucleotides read TGTGCCAGCAGTGTCACAGGGGGGGACACCGGGGAGCTGTTTTTT. It yields the protein CASSVTGGDTGELFF.

V gene TRBV4-3 combines with J gene TRBJ2-7, with D possibly TRBD2 on 5 matching bases. The CDR3 covers 14 residues. Germline loops: CDR1 LGHNA, CDR2 YSLEER. V lost 0 bases and J 3 bases, leaving 9 bases between the germline ends. Here the CDR3 reads CASSQDVEVYEQYF. The CDR3 nucleotides are TGCGCCAGCAGCCAAGATGTGGAGGTCTACGAGCAGTACTTC.

This chain connects TRBV7-9 to TRBJ2-2; D is uncertain. Per germline, CDR1 SEHNR and CDR2 FQNEAQ (reference sequence). Trimming stripped 5 bases from V and 6 bases from J, with 16 bases between. CDR3 length: 15 amino acids. CDR3 in amino acids: CASSHRLAVAGELFF. In DNA form, the CDR3 reads TGTGCCAGCAGCCACCGATTGGCGGTGGCCGGGGAGCTGTTTTTT.

The chain recombines TRBV4-3 with TRBJ2-1, with D perhaps matching TRBD2 (5 bases). V was pared by 5 bases and J by 6 bases, with 11 bases between. CDR3 length: 13 amino acids. The germline CDR1 and CDR2 sequences are LGHNA and YSLEER. The CDR3 nucleotides read TGCGCCAGCAGCGTGTTGGGGAGCAATGAGCAGTTCTTC. The encoded protein is CASSVLGSNEQFF.

The chain joins TRBV4-2 to TRBJ1-5; D is unclear. Trimming cost V 0 bases and J 4 bases, with 10 bases left between them. The CDR3 is 15 amino acids. The germline V gene has CDR1 LGHNA and CDR2 YNFKEQ. This CDR3 is CASSQEEETNQPQHF. CDR3 DNA sequence: TGTGCCAGCAGCCAAGAGGAGGAGACGAATCAGCCCCAGCATTTT.

This rearrangement joins TRBV5-1 to TRBJ2-7, with 10 bases matching TRBD2. The germline CDR1 and CDR2 sequences are SGHRS and YFSETQ. V was clipped by 4 bases and J by 2 bases; unmatched bases: 6. This CDR3 is built from 15 residues. The CDR3 loop is CASSLGLASPYEQYF. The CDR3 region has the DNA TGCGCCAGCAGCCTGGGACTAGCGAGTCCCTACGAGCAGTACTTC.

Here the CDR3 reads CSVVIVTQYF. CDR3 coding DNA: TGCAGCGTTGTAATAGTTACGCAGTATTTT. V and J are TRBV29-1 and TRBJ2-3; no reliable D call. Trimming stripped 4 bases from V and 8 bases from J, with 7 bases between. The CDR3 is 10 amino acids. In germline, CDR1 is SQVTM, CDR2 ANQGSEA.

The chain links TRBV6-4 to TRBJ2-3, with TRBD2 matching over 12 bases. The CDR3 loop spans 15 amino acids. J gave up 1 base and V 4 bases, and 0 bases lay outside the gene matches. Germline CDR1 and CDR2: MRHNA and SNTAGT. CDR3 residues: CASSGTSGGTDTQYF. For the CDR3, the DNA is TGTGCCAGCAGTGGGACTAGCGGGGGCACAGATACGCAGTATTTT.

V usage is TRBV11-2 and J usage is TRBJ1-1; TRBD1 aligns across 9 bases. Germline V gene sequence: CDR1 SGHAT, CDR2 FQNNGV. V lost 4 bases, J lost 6 bases, and 9 bases stayed unmatched. This CDR3 region has 15 residues. The CDR3: CASSSGQGTVAEAFF. As DNA, the CDR3 is TGTGCCAGCAGCTCGGGACAGGGAACGGTCGCTGAAGCTTTCTTT.

The rearrangement links TRBV7-9 to TRBJ1-2; D is possibly TRBD1 (5 bases). Trimming cost V 1 base and J 0 bases, with 9 bases left between them. CDR1 and CDR2 (germline): SEHNR, FQNEAQ (reference sequence). CDR3 length: 15 residues. CDR3 region: CASSLEGLSNYGYTF. The CDR3, as DNA: TGTGCCAGCAGCTTAGAGGGACTTTCTAACTATGGCTACACCTTC.

In its sample, this clone was seen once. The chain uses TRBV29-1 and TRBJ1-2, with D hard to call. The germline V gene has CDR1 SQVTM and CDR2 ANQGSEA. The V gene lost 7 bases and the J gene lost 3 bases, with 9 bases spanning the gap. This CDR3 is built from 11 residues. This CDR3 reads CSAYGDYGYTF. The CDR3 nucleotides read TGCAGCGCCTACGGGGACTATGGCTACACCTTC.

This clone was detected only once. The chain recombines TRBV28 with TRBJ1-6; tentatively, D is TRBD1 (5 bases). CDR3 length equals 15 residues. Germline assignment: CDR1 MDHEN and CDR2 SYDVKM. V dropped 7 bases and J dropped 9 bases, with 19 bases sitting between them. This CDR3 is CASTEQGDPGSPLHF. The CDR3 nucleotides read TGTGCCAGCACAGAGCAAGGGGATCCCGGTTCACCCCTCCACTTT. Together with reference TRBV28 and TRBJ1-6, the CDR3 gives the full variable domain: DVKVTQSSRYLVKRTGEKVFLECVQDMDHENMFWYRQDPGLGLRLIYFSYDVKMKEKGDIPEGYSVSREKKERFSLILESASTNQTSMYLCASTEQGDPGSPLHFGNGTRLTVT.

The J gene is TRBJ2-7, the V gene TRBV4-1; TRBD1 aligns across 8 bases. V lost 3 bases to trimming and J lost 2 bases; unmatched junction nucleotides: 6. The CDR3 has 15 amino acids. The germline V gene encodes CDR1 MGHRA and CDR2 YSYEKL. CDR3 sequence: CASSQVQGEAYEQYF. DNA for the CDR3: TGCGCCAGCAGCCAGGTACAGGGGGAGGCCTACGAGCAGTACTTC.

This clone showed up just a few times. V and J are TRBV27 and TRBJ2-7; TRBD1 agrees at 7 bases. With 5 bases clipped from V and 6 bases from J, the junction kept 19 bases outside the gene matches. This CDR3 region has 17 residues. Germline loops: CDR1 MNHEY, CDR2 SMNVEV (reference sequence). CDR3 nucleotide sequence: TGTGCCAGCAGTGGCTCCAACGGACAGGTTCGGATTGGCGAGCAGTACTTC. The encoded protein is CASSGSNGQVRIGEQYF.

The chain couples TRBV27 to TRBJ1-2; TRBD1 agrees at 8 bases. The CDR3 is 15 amino acids. Germline-derived CDR1 and CDR2 are MNHEY and SMNVEV (reference sequence). V trimming: 5 bases; J trimming: 5 bases; junction bases outside the gene matches: 10. CDR3 amino acids: CASSLWTGKGYGYTF. The DNA for the CDR3 is TGTGCCAGCAGTCTCTGGACAGGGAAGGGATATGGCTACACCTTC.

This clone has only one observation. The genes are TRBV6-5 and TRBJ1-4; D is undetermined. CDR1 and CDR2 (germline): MNHEY, SVGAGI. Deletions cut 7 bases from V and 6 bases from J, with 18 bases between. This CDR3 spans 15 amino acids. The CDR3 DNA reads TGTGCCAGCACCGAATTAAGGAGGGTAGATGAAAAACTGTTTTTT. It is translated as CASTELRRVDEKLFF.

The chain uses TRBV6-4 and TRBJ2-2; D is undetermined. The ends were cut back, 5 bases at V and 1 base at J, with 5 bases in the middle. The CDR3 runs to 13 residues. Germline assignment: CDR1 MRHNA and CDR2 SNTAGT. CDR3 region: CASSPGNTGELFF. CDR3 nucleotides: TGTGCCAGCAGTCCAGGGAACACCGGGGAGCTGTTTTTT.